The rows below give T cell receptor beta chains drawn from one sample of a study of cytomegalovirus exposure and HLA in healthy donors. The assay was immunoSEQ multiplex PCR, and TCRdb's table has in-frame clones only and misses some. The specimen's table records tens of thousands of clones. Sample: PBMCs. These receptor sequences come from a man between 45 and 60 years old in good health and CMV-seropositive. CDR3s include the opening cysteine and the closing phenylalanine or tryptophan. A D gene is named only where the DNA matches it firmly.

v_gene	j_gene	d_gene	CDR3nt	CDR3aa
TRBV4-1	TRBJ2-5	TRBD2	TGCGCCAGCAGCCAACAAGCGGGAAAAGAGACCCAGTACTTC	CASSQQAGKETQYF
TRBV29-1	TRBJ2-7	.	TGCAGCGTGACCCGATGGGGGGCCTACGAGCAGTACTTC	CSVTRWGAYEQYF
TRBV2	TRBJ2-1	.	TGTGCCAGCAGTGATGTAGGGGGAAATGAGCAGTTCTTC	CASSDVGGNEQFF
TRBV6-5	TRBJ1-5	TRBD1	TGTGCCAGCAGTCTGACAGGGGGAACCAATCAGCCCCAGCATTTT	CASSLTGGTNQPQHF
TRBV19	TRBJ1-5	TRBD1	TGTGCCAGTAGTCCGGACAGGGGGCAGCCCCAGCATTTT	CASSPDRGQPQHF
TRBV28	TRBJ2-1	TRBD2	TGTGCCAGCGGGGGGACTAGCGGGAAATCCTACAATGAGCAGTTCTTC	CASGGTSGKSYNEQFF
TRBV5-4	TRBJ1-2	.	TGTGCCAGCAGCTCGGGGACATCCACCGGTGAGGGCTACACCTTC	CASSSGTSTGEGYTF
TRBV7-9	TRBJ2-7	.	TGTGCCAGCAGCCCGTGGGGCGGATACGAGCAGTACTTC	CASSPWGGYEQYF
TRBV10-3	TRBJ2-7	TRBD2	TGTGCCATCAGTAAGACTAGCAGCCCCTACGAGCAGTACTTC	CAISKTSSPYEQYF
TRBV4-1	TRBJ2-4	.	TGCGCCAGCAGCCATCAGGCGGCCAAAAACATTCAGTACTTC	CASSHQAAKNIQYF
TRBV4-2	TRBJ1-4	.	TGTGCCAGCAGCCCCTTGCCACAGGGTAGGAGTGAAAAACTGTTTTTT	CASSPLPQGRSEKLFF
TRBV4-3	TRBJ2-1	TRBD2	TGCGCCAGCAGCCAAGATGATGGCGCGGGAGGGCCTTTCTTC	CASSQDDGAGGPFF
TRBV9	TRBJ2-1	TRBD2	TGTGCCAGCAGCACCAGACTAGCGGACAATGAGCAGTTCTTC	CASSTRLADNEQFF
TRBV6-5	TRBJ2-3	TRBD2	TGTGCCAGCAGCCGTAGCGGGTTATTGACAGATACGCAGTATTTT	CASSRSGLLTDTQYF
TRBV25-1	TRBJ2-1	TRBD2	TGTGCCAGCAGTGATACTAGCGGGAGTGTGAATGAGCAGTTCTTC	CASSDTSGSVNEQFF
TRBV10-1	TRBJ1-2	TRBD1	TGCGCCAGCAGTCCGGGACAGGGCCCGTATGGCTACACCTTC	CASSPGQGPYGYTF
TRBV28	TRBJ2-4	.	TGTGCCAGCAACACGCCGACAAGCCAAAACATTCAGTACTTC	CASNTPTSQNIQYF
TRBV9	TRBJ2-2	.	TGTGCCAGCAGCGTAGAGATGGGAGAGAACACCGGGGAGCTGTTTTTT	CASSVEMGENTGELFF
TRBV30	TRBJ1-2	.	TGTGCCTGGAGTTCTGGAGGCTATGGCTACACCTTC	CAWSSGGYGYTF
TRBV7-9	TRBJ2-1	TRBD2	TGTGCCAGCAGCTTAGGAGCTAGCGGGAGGTACAATGAGCAGTTCTTC	CASSLGASGRYNEQFF
TRBV10-3	TRBJ1-2	TRBD1	TGTGCCACCTCGACAGGGGGAGCTAACTATGGCTACACCTTC	CATSTGGANYGYTF
TRBV7-9	TRBJ2-1	.	TGTGCCAGCAGCTTAGAGTACAATTACAATGAGCAGTTCTTC	CASSLEYNYNEQFF
TRBV19	TRBJ1-1	TRBD1	TGTGCCAGTTCTTACAGGGGGATAAACACTGAAGCTTTCTTT	CASSYRGINTEAFF
TRBV4-2	TRBJ1-1	.	TGTGCCAGCAGCCAAGATAAATTCGGGAGCACTGAAGCTTTCTTT	CASSQDKFGSTEAFF
TRBV9	TRBJ1-5	TRBD1	TGTGCCAGCAGCGCATCTGGACAGGGCGCTGATCCCCAGCATTTT	CASSASGQGADPQHF
TRBV5-1	TRBJ2-1	.	TGCGCCAGCAGCTTTCTAGTCCCGGCTTGGACCTACAATGAGCAGTTCTTC	CASSFLVPAWTYNEQFF
TRBV6-5	TRBJ1-1	TRBD1	TGTGCCAGCAGTTACGGGGGACAGCTGAACACTGAAGCTTTCTTT	CASSYGGQLNTEAFF
TRBV11-2	TRBJ2-3	.	TGTGCCAGCAGCTTTATAATTAGTGGGAGGAGAGATACGCAGTATTTT	CASSFIISGRRDTQYF
TRBV7-2	TRBJ1-4	.	TGTGCCAGCAGCTTTACGGGGGGCGCTTCTGAAAAACTGTTTTTT	CASSFTGGASEKLFF
TRBV5-1	TRBJ2-1	TRBD2	TGCGCCAGCAGCTCTAGCGGGAGCATTTCCTACAATGAGCAGTTCTTC	CASSSSGSISYNEQFF
TRBV11-2	TRBJ2-1	.	TGTGCCAGCAGCTTAGAAGCCGGGAGCTCCTACAATGAGCAGTTCTTC	CASSLEAGSSYNEQFF
TRBV29-1	TRBJ2-2	.	TGCAGCGCCCAAGCCGGCCCGGGAACCGGGGAGCTGTTTTTT	CSAQAGPGTGELFF
TRBV29-1	TRBJ1-1	.	TGCAGCGTTGGGCTGGTGTTAGTGGACGGGGTGGCTGAAGCTTTCTTT	CSVGLVLVDGVAEAFF
TRBV19	TRBJ2-1	.	TGTGCCAGTAGTTCAAGGGGTGCCTACAATGAGCAGTTCTTC	CASSSRGAYNEQFF
TRBV30	TRBJ1-3	TRBD1	TGTGCCTGGACCGGGACAGACTCTGGAAACACCATATATTTT	CAWTGTDSGNTIYF
TRBV11-2	TRBJ2-1	.	TGTGCCAGCAGCTTAGGAGCGAGTCCCAATGAGCAGTTCTTC	CASSLGASPNEQFF
TRBV4-3	TRBJ1-2	.	TGCGCCAGCAGCCCACAGGGTAGCTATGGCTACACCTTC	CASSPQGSYGYTF
TRBV11-3	TRBJ2-1	TRBD2	TGTGCCAGCAGCTTAGAGGGACTAGCGCGGAATGAGCAGTTCTTC	CASSLEGLARNEQFF
TRBV6-5	TRBJ1-2	TRBD1	TGTGCCAGCAGTTGGAGCAGGGGGAGAGGTGGCTACACCTTC	CASSWSRGRGGYTF
TRBV6-5	TRBJ1-2	.	TGTGCCAGCAGTTCTACAGGGCGCAGCGGTGGCTACACCTTC	CASSSTGRSGGYTF
TRBV6-5	TRBJ1-2	.	TGTGCCAGCAGTTACGTTCAGGAGGGAGGCTACACCTTC	CASSYVQEGGYTF
TRBV30	TRBJ2-3	TRBD2	TGTGCCTGGAGTCAAGGGCTAGCGGGAGTAGCGGATACGCAGTATTTT	CAWSQGLAGVADTQYF
TRBV2	TRBJ1-4	.	TGTGCCAGCCTGGGACAAACTAATGAAAAACTGTTTTTT	CASLGQTNEKLFF
TRBV15	TRBJ2-5	.	TGTGCCACCAGCAGTCGGGACTACCAAGAGACCCAGTACTTC	CATSSRDYQETQYF
TRBV5-8	TRBJ1-1	TRBD1	TGTGCCAGCAGCTTGGCCCTTACAGGGGGCGTTGACACTGAAGCTTTCTTT	CASSLALTGGVDTEAFF
TRBV5-6	TRBJ1-1	.	TGTGCCAGCAGCAGGAGGGGGGGGGTTTACACTGAAGCTTTCTTT	CASSRRGGVYTEAFF
TRBV25-1	TRBJ1-2	.	TGTGCCAGCAGTGAGGCGGGGCCGTATGGCTACACCTTC	CASSEAGPYGYTF
TRBV12-5	TRBJ2-1	.	TGTGCTAGTGGTTTGGTACCCGGGACTCCCAGGGAGCAGTTCTTC	CASGLVPGTPREQFF
TRBV4-3	TRBJ1-1	.	TGCGCCAGCAGCCAACGGACTCCCACTGAAGCTTTCTTT	CASSQRTPTEAFF
TRBV2	TRBJ2-1	.	TGTGCCAGCAGTGAATTCCTTAATGAGCAGTTCTTC	CASSEFLNEQFF
TRBV11-3	TRBJ2-7	TRBD2	TGTGCCAGCAGCTTATCTCGTTTCGGACTAGCGGACCTCTCCTACGAGCAGTACTTC	CASSLSRFGLADLSYEQYF
TRBV5-4	TRBJ2-1	.	TGTGCCAGCAGCTTGGGCAGCGCCCCCTACAATGAGCAGTTCTTC	CASSLGSAPYNEQFF
TRBV4-2	TRBJ2-3	TRBD2	TGTGCCAGCAGCCAACTAGCGGGAGGGAGGGTCACAGATACGCAGTATTTT	CASSQLAGGRVTDTQYF
TRBV5-6	TRBJ2-5	.	TGTGCCAGCAGCTTGTTCAGAGGAGAGACCCAGTACTTC	CASSLFRGETQYF
TRBV5-1	TRBJ1-2	TRBD1	TGCGCCAGCAGCTACGGACAGGATGGCTACACCTTC	CASSYGQDGYTF
TRBV11-3	TRBJ2-7	.	TGTGCCAGCAGCTTAGTCAGGGCGTCCTACGAGCAGTACTTC	CASSLVRASYEQYF
TRBV7-2	TRBJ2-3	TRBD2	TGTGCCAGCAGCTTAGGGACTAGCGGTAGCACAGATACGCAGTATTTT	CASSLGTSGSTDTQYF
TRBV29-1	TRBJ1-5	TRBD1	TGCAGCTCGGAAGGGGGCGCGGGGACGGGCAATCAGCCCCAGCATTTT	CSSEGGAGTGNQPQHF
TRBV7-9	TRBJ1-1	.	TGTGCCAGCACCTTACAGGTTACTGAAGCTTTCTTT	CASTLQVTEAFF
TRBV2	TRBJ2-1	.	TGTGCCAGCTCCCGGCTAAGGGCTACAGGTGAGCAGTTCTTC	CASSRLRATGEQFF